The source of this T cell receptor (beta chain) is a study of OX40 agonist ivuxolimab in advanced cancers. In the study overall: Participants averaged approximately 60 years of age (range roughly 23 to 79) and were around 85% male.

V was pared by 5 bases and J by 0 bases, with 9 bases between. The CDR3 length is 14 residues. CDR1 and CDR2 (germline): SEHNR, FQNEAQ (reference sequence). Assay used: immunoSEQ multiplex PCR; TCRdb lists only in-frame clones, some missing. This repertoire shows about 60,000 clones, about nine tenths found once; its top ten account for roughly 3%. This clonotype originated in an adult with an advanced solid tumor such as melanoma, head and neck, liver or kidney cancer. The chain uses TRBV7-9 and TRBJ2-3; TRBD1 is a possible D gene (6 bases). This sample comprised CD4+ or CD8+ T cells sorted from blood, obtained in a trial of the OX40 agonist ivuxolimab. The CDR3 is CASSRDKSTDTQYF. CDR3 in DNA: TGTGCCAGCAGCCGGGACAAGAGCACAGATACGCAGTATTTT.